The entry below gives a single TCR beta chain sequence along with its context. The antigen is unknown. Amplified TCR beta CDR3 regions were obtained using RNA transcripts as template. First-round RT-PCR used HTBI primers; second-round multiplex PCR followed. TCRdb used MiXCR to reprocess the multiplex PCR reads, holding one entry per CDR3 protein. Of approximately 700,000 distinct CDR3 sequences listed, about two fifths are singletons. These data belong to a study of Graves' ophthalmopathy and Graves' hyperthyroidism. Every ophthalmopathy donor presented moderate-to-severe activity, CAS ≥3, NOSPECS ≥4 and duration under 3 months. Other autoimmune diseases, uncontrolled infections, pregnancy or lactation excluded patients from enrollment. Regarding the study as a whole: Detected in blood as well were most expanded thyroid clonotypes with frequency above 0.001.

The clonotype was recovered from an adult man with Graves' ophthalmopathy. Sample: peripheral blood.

The CDR3 DNA reads TGTGCCAGCAGCGTGGGCCGGGGGTTTCGGGATGGCTACACCTTC. Encoded protein: CASSVGRGFRDGYTF. The rearrangement joins TRBV7-8 to TRBJ1-2; D is possibly TRBD1 (5 bases). This CDR3 contains 15 residues. CDR1 and CDR2 from the germline V gene are SGHVS and FQNEAQ. V shed 5 bases and J shed 6 bases, with 19 bases lying between them.